What follows describes a single TCR beta chain. As handled by the study authors: Nucleated cell number was recorded as an estimate derived from reference gene primer amplification. Sequencing used immunoSEQ multiplex PCR; TCRdb keeps in-frame clones, though not all of them. V, J and clone size are those of that table, while D and trimming were read from the DNA. The sample has roughly 200,000 clones, roughly 85% seen once. This sample is part of a study of blood T cell repertoires in COVID-19. Study as a whole: Spain, Italy and the United States supplied samples that represented acute and convalescent COVID-19. Nucleic acid was either cDNA or gDNA, and it came from T cells, B-cell-depleted T cells, or PBMCs.

Sequencing input: peripheral blood. The clonotype comes from a human donor with active or convalescent COVID-19. The donor label of this sample is uncertain.

The CDR3 protein is CASRPTGDPGYTF. The CDR3 DNA is TGTGCCAGCAGACCCACAGGGGATCCTGGCTACACCTTC. The chain has TRBV27 and TRBJ1-2; 7 bases map to TRBD1. The CDR3 spans 13 residues. CDR1 is MNHEY, CDR2 SMNVEV, per germline (reference sequence). After removal of 6 bases from V and 7 bases from J, the junction contained 8 bases not matched to a gene.